This paragraph reports one T cell receptor (beta chain). This entry belongs to a study of cytomegalovirus exposure and HLA in healthy donors. Study at large: HLA-typed donors were the source of 86 million or so unique TCRs held in an early data release.

PCR involved 60 Vbeta and 13 Jbeta primers. TCRdb's table, derived via immunoSEQ multiplex PCR, lists solely in-frame clones and lacks some. The table includes about 110,000 clones, 71% detected once. In germline, CDR1 is SGHTA, CDR2 FQGNSA. V shed 5 bases and J 6 bases; nucleotides not matched to a gene: 12. This CDR3 region has 16 residues. Sequencing was done on a sample of PBMCs. The rearrangement links TRBV7-2 to TRBJ2-3; 9 nucleotides match TRBD2. The sequence was obtained from a female donor in good health and CMV-seronegative. DNA for the CDR3: TGTGCCAGCAGCCCAGGCGGCGGGAGGGGGCGGGATACGCAGTATTTT. Its translation: CASSPGGGRGRDTQYF.